What follows are 31 T cell receptor beta chains derived from one specimen sequenced in a study of T cell responses to AZD1222 COVID-19 vaccine. Assay used: immunoSEQ multiplex PCR; TCRdb lists only in-frame clones, some missing. The repertoire holds over 100,000 clones, with 70% to 90% as singletons. This sample comprised peripheral blood, obtained on day 0 of AZD1222 vaccination. The source of these receptors is an adult in good health.

This chain connects TRBV5-8 to TRBJ1-1, with TRBD1 matching over 9 bases. Germline-derived CDR1 and CDR2 are SGHTS and YDEGEE. The V gene end was trimmed by 4 bases and the J gene end by 1 base; junction bases not matched to a gene: 8. CDR3 length: 16 residues. CDR3 amino acids: CASSAWTGERNTEAFF. CDR3 DNA sequence: TGTGCCAGCAGCGCCTGGACAGGGGAGAGGAACACTGAAGCTTTCTTT.

The chain couples TRBV5-4 to TRBJ2-2, with D unclear. Germline V lookup: CDR1 SGHNT, CDR2 YYREEE (reference sequence). The CDR3 runs 14 residues. Deletions cut 1 base from V and 1 base from J, with 5 bases between. Here the CDR3 DNA reads TGTGCCAGCAGCTTGACGGGGAACACCGGGGAGCTGTTTTTT. Amino acid sequence: CASSLTGNTGELFF.

This chain connects TRBV3-1 (or the pseudogene TRBV3-2) to TRBJ2-3; tentatively, D is TRBD2 (6 bases). The CDR3 length is 15 residues. V was clipped by 11 bases and J by 1 base, with 19 bases between them. Germline CDR1 is LGHDT and CDR2 is YNNKEL (reference sequence). In DNA form, the CDR3 reads TGTGCCTCCGCGGGATCCGGGGGAGGCACAGATACGCAGTATTTT. As protein: CASAGSGGGTDTQYF.

This clone showed up just once. This sequence joins TRBV19 and TRBJ1-5; D call uncertain. This CDR3 region has 13 residues. Germline loops: CDR1 LNHDA, CDR2 SQIVND (reference sequence). Trimming removed 5 bases at V and 4 bases at J, with 9 bases between. CDR3: CASSGRANQPQHF. The CDR3 nucleotides read TGTGCCAGTAGTGGTAGGGCAAATCAGCCCCAGCATTTT.

This clone was seen only a few times. Here the CDR3 reads CASSLGPDEQYF. CDR3 nucleotides: TGTGCCAGCAGTTTGGGTCCCGACGAGCAGTACTTC. This rearrangement joins TRBV28 to TRBJ2-7; D is unresolved. Germline V gene data show CDR1 as MDHEN and CDR2 as SYDVKM. V lost 3 bases and J 5 bases, leaving 8 bases between the germline ends. CDR3 length: 12 residues.

This clone has just a few counts. The rearrangement links TRBV7-9 to TRBJ2-1; 11 bases line up with TRBD2. From germline, CDR1 is SEHNR and CDR2 FQNEAQ (reference sequence). CDR3 size: 19 residues. J was trimmed by 1 base and V by 5 bases; bases with no gene match: 13. The CDR3 sequence: CASSTPVLAGGLSYNEQFF. In nucleotides, the CDR3 is TGTGCCAGCAGCACCCCGGTTCTAGCGGGGGGCCTTTCCTACAATGAGCAGTTCTTC.

This clone was detected a few times. The chain uses TRBV5-1 and TRBJ2-7; 9 nucleotides agree with TRBD1. The CDR3 consists of 16 residues. V trimming: 5 bases; J trimming: 4 bases; junction bases outside the gene matches: 13. Germline CDR1 SGHRS, CDR2 YFSETQ. The CDR3 region has the DNA TGCGCCAGCAGTCAACAACAGGGGGCTATAGGGTACGAGCAGTACTTC. This codes for CASSQQQGAIGYEQYF.

V gene TRBV21-1 combines with J gene TRBJ1-6. TRBV21-1 is reported as a pseudogene. The CDR3 covers 15 residues. CDR3 sequence reads: CAPSPPGPGGSPLHF. In nucleotides, the CDR3 is TGTGCCCCCAGCCCCCCAGGACCGGGGGGCTCACCCCTCCACTTT.

This clone appeared once. The chain employs TRBV7-8 and TRBJ1-1, with TRBD1 matching 8 bases. Germline V gene sequence: CDR1 SGHVS, CDR2 FQNEAQ. With V trimmed by 5 bases and J by 1 base, 15 bases remained unmatched. The CDR3 loop spans 18 amino acids. The CDR3 here is CASSPAGGGTGGNTEAFF. The CDR3 nucleotides are TGTGCCAGCAGCCCAGCCGGGGGGGGGACAGGTGGGAACACTGAAGCTTTCTTT.

This clone has a handful of counts. The rearrangement links TRBV12-3 or TRBV12-4 to TRBJ1-1; D is undetermined. The CDR3 runs 12 residues. Deletions cut 3 bases from V and 1 base from J, with 3 bases between. The CDR3 region has the DNA TGTGCCAGCAGTTTCAAGAACACTGAAGCTTTCTTT. Protein sequence: CASSFKNTEAFF.

The chain combines TRBV10-3 with TRBJ1-2; unclear D gene. Germline-derived CDR1 and CDR2 are ENHRY and SYGVKD. Trimming left V 8 bases short and J 2 bases short, with 18 bases between. CDR3 size: 15 residues. CDR3 sequence reads: CAIGSREGTNYGYTF. In nucleotides, the CDR3 is TGTGCCATCGGCTCGAGGGAGGGTACGAACTATGGCTACACCTTC.

This clone was seen a few times. CDR3 nucleotides: TGTGCCAGCAGCCCCTCGCCTAGCACCTACAATGAGCAGTTCTTC. It is translated as CASSPSPSTYNEQFF. The rearrangement joins TRBV7-2 to TRBJ2-1; the D gene is possibly TRBD2 (5 bases). Germline loops: CDR1 SGHTA, CDR2 FQGNSA. The CDR3 has 15 amino acids. V gave up 5 bases and J gave up 2 bases, with 13 bases separating them.

V and J are TRBV5-1 and TRBJ1-4; 8 bases line up with TRBD1. After removal of 7 bases from V and 5 bases from J, the junction contained 4 bases not matched to a gene. Germline V gene data show CDR1 as SGHRS and CDR2 as YFSETQ. The CDR3 has 13 residues. The CDR3 is CASRTGPNEKLFF. Written as DNA, the CDR3 is TGCGCCAGCCGGACAGGGCCAAATGAAAAACTGTTTTTT.

V is TRBV7-6 and J is TRBJ2-1, with D unclear. The CDR3 has 12 residues. Trimming shortened V by 1 base and J by 7 bases, and 5 bases separated the two germline ends. Germline V CDR1 and CDR2: SGHVS, FNYEAQ. The CDR3 is CASSLGANEQFF. In DNA, the CDR3 is TGTGCCAGCAGCTTAGGAGCAAATGAGCAGTTCTTC.

The chain joins TRBV3-1 (or the pseudogene TRBV3-2) to TRBJ2-3, with 9 positions matching TRBD2. Germline assignment: CDR1 LGHDT and CDR2 YNNKEL (reference sequence). V shed 2 bases and J 1 base; nucleotides not matched to a gene: 10. The CDR3 extends over 18 amino acids. The DNA of the CDR3 is TGTGCCAGCAGCCAATGGATCAGTGCTAGCGGGGGCACAGATACGCAGTATTTT. Amino acid sequence: CASSQWISASGGTDTQYF.

V usage is TRBV10-3 and J usage is TRBJ2-2; D is unresolved. V was cut by 0 bases and J by 8 bases, with 4 bases left in between. The CDR3 sequence is 12 residues long. Germline assignment: CDR1 ENHRY and CDR2 SYGVKD. CDR3 sequence reads: CAISESLGELFF. The CDR3 DNA follows: TGTGCCATCAGTGAGTCTCTAGGGGAGCTGTTTTTT.

V and J are TRBV27 and TRBJ1-5, with 7 bases that match TRBD1. V was pared by 4 bases and J by 4 bases, with 10 bases of the junction left unmatched. CDR3 length: 16 amino acids. Germline CDR1 reads MNHEY; CDR2 reads SMNVEV (reference sequence). The CDR3 spells CASSSLTQGENQPQHF. CDR3 DNA: TGTGCCAGCAGTTCTCTAACCCAGGGGGAGAATCAGCCCCAGCATTTT.

This clone turned up a few times. The chain uses TRBV7-9 and TRBJ1-2; 10 nucleotides match TRBD1. The trim removed 0 bases at V and 8 bases at J, leaving 0 bases unmatched. Germline-derived CDR1 and CDR2 are SEHNR and FQNEAQ (reference sequence). The CDR3 spans 13 residues. CDR3 DNA: TGTGCCAGCAGCTTAGCGACAGGGGGCGGCTACACCTTC. This encodes CASSLATGGGYTF.

The chain couples TRBV7-2 to TRBJ2-1; perhaps TRBD1 as D (5 bases). The V and J ends lost 1 base and 9 bases respectively, with 7 bases between them. CDR1 is SGHTA and CDR2 is FQGNSA in the germline V gene. This CDR3 region has 12 residues. This chain's CDR3 is CASSLVGVEQFF. The CDR3 nucleotides are TGTGCCAGCAGCTTAGTAGGGGTTGAGCAGTTCTTC.

The rearrangement links TRBV5-1 to TRBJ2-5, with 7 bases fitting TRBD2. V shed 6 bases and J 4 bases; nucleotides not matched to a gene: 15. The CDR3 totals 16 residues. The germline V gene has CDR1 SGHRS and CDR2 YFSETQ. This CDR3 reads CASTGLVGDSGETQYF. CDR3 bases: TGCGCCAGCACCGGACTAGTAGGGGATTCGGGAGAGACCCAGTACTTC.

This clone was counted once. This chain joins TRBV4-1 and TRBJ2-7; TRBD2 is a possible D gene (5 bases). Germline loops: CDR1 MGHRA, CDR2 YSYEKL. The CDR3 runs to 14 residues. V lost 4 bases, J lost 2 bases, and 12 bases lay in between. CDR3 in DNA: TGCGCCAGCAGCCCCTCGGAGGAACCCTACGAGCAGTACTTC. Amino acid sequence: CASSPSEEPYEQYF.

V is TRBV14 and J is TRBJ1-4; 9 nucleotides agree with TRBD1. The junction had 7 bases not matched to a gene; V was cut back by 3 bases and J by 5 bases. The CDR3 extends over 16 amino acids. CDR1 and CDR2 from the germline V gene are SGHDN and FVKESK. This CDR3 reads CASSHTPGQGNEKLFF. DNA for the CDR3: TGTGCCAGCAGCCATACACCGGGACAGGGAAATGAAAAACTGTTTTTT.

The chain recombines TRBV6-5 with TRBJ1-1; D is unresolved. Between the trimmed V and J ends, which lost 7 bases and 1 base, there was a span of 7 bases. Germline V CDR1 and CDR2: MNHEY, SVGAGI. The CDR3 totals 12 residues. The CDR3 spells CASTDPNTEAFF. The CDR3 DNA reads TGTGCCAGCACAGACCCGAACACTGAAGCTTTCTTT.

As regards this clone: It is likely a read error, because the conserved phenylalanine at the end of the CDR3 is missing. The limits of the CDR3 on the DNA are not certain, so only TCRdb's listed CDR3 is given. The chain links TRBV2 to TRBJ1-2; whether TRBD1, the table's D call, matches the DNA was not checked. The CDR3 is 12 residues long, counting both termini. Germline V gene data show CDR1 as SNHLY and CDR2 as FYNNEI. CDR3 amino acids: CASSDRDRAPSY.

The CDR3 DNA is TGTGCCAGCAGCTTATCAGCTCAAACTAATGAAAAACTGTTTTTT. It specifies CASSLSAQTNEKLFF. The chain has TRBV7-2 and TRBJ1-4, with no clear D. With 2 bases removed from V and 1 base from J, the gap between germline ends came to 8 bases. CDR3 size: 15 residues. Looked up from germline, CDR1 is SGHTA and CDR2 is FQGNSA.

CDR3 in amino acids: CASCQLPGQQQETQYF. The CDR3, as DNA: TGCGCCAGCTGTCAATTACCGGGACAGCAACAAGAGACCCAGTACTTC. This chain connects TRBV5-1 to TRBJ2-5; 7 bases are a match to TRBD1. This CDR3 has 16 residues. The germline CDR1 and CDR2 sequences are SGHRS and YFSETQ. V was clipped by 7 bases and J by 2 bases; unmatched bases: 14.

The CDR3 sequence: CASSWWTGGSPLHF. As DNA, the CDR3 is TGTGCCAGCAGTTGGTGGACAGGGGGTTCACCCCTCCACTTT. V gene TRBV6-2 or TRBV6-3 combines with J gene TRBJ1-6, with TRBD1 matching over 10 bases. Germline CDR1 is MNHEY and CDR2 is SVGEGT. After removal of 4 bases from V and 9 bases from J, the junction contained 3 bases not matched to a gene. This CDR3 region has 14 residues.

In its sample, this clone was seen a few times. The CDR3 region has the DNA TGTGCCAGCAGCTGGAGCTCCTACGAGCAGTACTTC. Protein product: CASSWSSYEQYF. The chain joins TRBV5-8 to TRBJ2-7; no reliable D call. The V gene's germline CDR1 is SGHTS and CDR2 YDEGEE. This CDR3 comprises 12 residues. V lost 3 bases, J lost 0 bases, and 4 bases lay in between.

This clone was seen a few times. The chain has TRBV12-5 and TRBJ2-5; D may be TRBD1 (6 bases). This CDR3 is 13 amino acids long. Trimming took 4 bases from V and 9 from J, leaving 15 bases between them. The germline V gene has CDR1 LGHNT and CDR2 FRNRAP. The CDR3 loop reads CASGSGEFGAQYF. CDR3 DNA: TGTGCTAGTGGTTCAGGGGAATTTGGAGCCCAGTACTTC.

The sample holds a few counts of this clone. The chain recombines TRBV9 with TRBJ1-1; D may be TRBD1 (5 bases). Per the germline V gene, CDR1 is SGDLS and CDR2 is YYNGEE. There are 20 residues in the CDR3. V was trimmed by 0 bases and J by 3 bases, leaving 27 bases between them. CDR3 DNA: TGTGCCAGCAGCGTAGGCTCTTTTTCTCGGGGGGAGAGGAGGTACACTGAAGCTTTCTTT. Its translation is CASSVGSFSRGERRYTEAFF.

This clone was observed a handful of times. The chain carries TRBV18 and TRBJ1-2; 10 positions agree with TRBD1. The V gene end was trimmed by 6 bases and the J gene end by 2 bases; junction bases not matched to a gene: 15. Germline-derived CDR1 and CDR2 are KGHSH and LQKENI. This CDR3 contains 18 residues. CDR3 in DNA: TGTGCCAGCTCGATAGATCCCGGGACAGGGGTAAAGAACTATGGCTACACCTTC. It translates to CASSIDPGTGVKNYGYTF.